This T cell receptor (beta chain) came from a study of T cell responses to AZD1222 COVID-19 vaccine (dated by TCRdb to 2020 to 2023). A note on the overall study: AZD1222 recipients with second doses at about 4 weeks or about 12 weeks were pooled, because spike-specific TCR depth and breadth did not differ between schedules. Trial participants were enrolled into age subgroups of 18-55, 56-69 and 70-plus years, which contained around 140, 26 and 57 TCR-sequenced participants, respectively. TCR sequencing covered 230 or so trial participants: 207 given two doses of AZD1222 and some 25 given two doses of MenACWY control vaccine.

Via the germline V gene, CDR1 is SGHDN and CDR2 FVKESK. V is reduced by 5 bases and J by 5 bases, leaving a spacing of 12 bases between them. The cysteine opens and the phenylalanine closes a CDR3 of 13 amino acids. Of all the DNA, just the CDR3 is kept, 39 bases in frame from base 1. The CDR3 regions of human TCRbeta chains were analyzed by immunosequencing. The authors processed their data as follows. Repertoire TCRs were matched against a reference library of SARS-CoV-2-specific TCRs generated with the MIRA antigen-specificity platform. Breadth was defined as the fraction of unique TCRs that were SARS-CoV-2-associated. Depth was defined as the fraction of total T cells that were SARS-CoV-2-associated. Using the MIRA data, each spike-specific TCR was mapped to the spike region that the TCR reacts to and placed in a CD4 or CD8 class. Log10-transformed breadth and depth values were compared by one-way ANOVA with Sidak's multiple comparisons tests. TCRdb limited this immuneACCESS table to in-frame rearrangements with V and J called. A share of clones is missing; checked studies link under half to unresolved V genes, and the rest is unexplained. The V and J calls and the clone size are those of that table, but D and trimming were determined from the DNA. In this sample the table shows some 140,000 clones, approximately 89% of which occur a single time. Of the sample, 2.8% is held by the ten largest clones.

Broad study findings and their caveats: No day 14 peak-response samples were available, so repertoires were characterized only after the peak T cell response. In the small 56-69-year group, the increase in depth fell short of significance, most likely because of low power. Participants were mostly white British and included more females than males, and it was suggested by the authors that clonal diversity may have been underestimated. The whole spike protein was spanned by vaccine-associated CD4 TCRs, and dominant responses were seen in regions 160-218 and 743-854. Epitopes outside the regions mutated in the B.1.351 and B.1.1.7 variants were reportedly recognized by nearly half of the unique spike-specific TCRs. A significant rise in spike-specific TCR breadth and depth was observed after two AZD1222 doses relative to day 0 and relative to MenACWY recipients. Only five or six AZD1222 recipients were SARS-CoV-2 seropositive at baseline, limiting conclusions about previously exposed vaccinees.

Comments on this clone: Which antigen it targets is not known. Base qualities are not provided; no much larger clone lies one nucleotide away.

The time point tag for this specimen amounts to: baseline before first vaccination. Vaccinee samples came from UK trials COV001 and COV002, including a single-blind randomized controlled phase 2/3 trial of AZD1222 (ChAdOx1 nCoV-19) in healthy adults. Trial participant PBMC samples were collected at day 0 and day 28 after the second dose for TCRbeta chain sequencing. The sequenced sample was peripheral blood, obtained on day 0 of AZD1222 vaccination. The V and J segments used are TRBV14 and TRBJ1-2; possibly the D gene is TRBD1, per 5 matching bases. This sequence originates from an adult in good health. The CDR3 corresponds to CASSETVRYGYTF. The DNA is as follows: TGTGCCAGCAGCGAGACAGTCCGGTATGGCTACACCTTC. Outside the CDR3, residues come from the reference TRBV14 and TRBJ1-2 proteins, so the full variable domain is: EAGVTQFPSHSVIEKGQTVTLRCDPISGHDNLYWYRRVMGKEIKFLLHFVKESKQDESGMPNNRFLAERTGGTYSTLKVQPAELEDSGVYFCASSETVRYGYTFGSGTRLTVV.